This T cell receptor (beta chain) was identified in a study of blood T cell repertoires in COVID-19. Those enrolled, adults aged about 18 to 89 years, came from fewer than 25 US areas. Profiling relied on immunoSEQ multiplex PCR, and the TCRdb table lists in-frame clones only, not all of them. Here the sample spans roughly 300,000 clones, under 90% being singletons. Germline CDR1 GTSNPN, CDR2 SVGIG (reference sequence). This CDR3 contains 16 residues. The V end lost 4 bases, the J end lost 0 bases, and 17 bases lay between the germline ends. V is TRBV30 and J is TRBJ2-3; D possibly corresponds to TRBD1 (6 bases). This receptor was obtained from a woman aged 18 to 35 who had recovered from COVID-19. The specimen was PBMCs or T cells enriched from blood (not recorded which). The chain's CDR3 is CAWTTPGGQSTDTQYF. The CDR3 coding sequence is TGTGCCTGGACTACGCCTGGGGGACAAAGCACAGATACGCAGTATTTT.